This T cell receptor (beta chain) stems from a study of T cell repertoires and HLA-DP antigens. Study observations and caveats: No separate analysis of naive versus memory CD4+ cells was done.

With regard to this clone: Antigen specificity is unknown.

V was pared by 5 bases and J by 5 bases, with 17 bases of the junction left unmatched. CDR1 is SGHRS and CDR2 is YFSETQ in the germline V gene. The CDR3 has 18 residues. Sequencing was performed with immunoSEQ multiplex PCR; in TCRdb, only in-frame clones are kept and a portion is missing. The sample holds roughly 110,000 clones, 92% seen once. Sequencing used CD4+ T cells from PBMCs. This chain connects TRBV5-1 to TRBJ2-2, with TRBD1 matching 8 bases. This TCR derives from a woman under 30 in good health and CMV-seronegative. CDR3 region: CASRAPNTGGRGTGELFF. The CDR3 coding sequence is TGCGCCAGCAGGGCTCCGAACACAGGGGGGAGAGGAACCGGGGAGCTGTTTTTT.